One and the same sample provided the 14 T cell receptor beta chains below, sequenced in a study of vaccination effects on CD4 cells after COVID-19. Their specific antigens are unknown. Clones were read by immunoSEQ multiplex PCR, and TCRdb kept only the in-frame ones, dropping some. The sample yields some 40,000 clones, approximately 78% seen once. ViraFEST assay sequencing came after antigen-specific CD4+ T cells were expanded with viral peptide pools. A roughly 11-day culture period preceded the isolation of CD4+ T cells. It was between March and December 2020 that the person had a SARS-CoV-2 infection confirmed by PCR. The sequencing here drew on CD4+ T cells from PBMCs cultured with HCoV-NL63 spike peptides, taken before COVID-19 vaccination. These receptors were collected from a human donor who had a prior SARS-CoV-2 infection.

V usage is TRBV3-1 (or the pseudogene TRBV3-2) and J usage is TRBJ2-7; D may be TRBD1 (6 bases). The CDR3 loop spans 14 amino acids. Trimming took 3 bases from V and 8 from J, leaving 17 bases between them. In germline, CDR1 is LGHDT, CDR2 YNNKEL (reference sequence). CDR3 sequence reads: CASSQPTGDRKQYF. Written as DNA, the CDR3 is TGTGCCAGCAGCCAGCCAACCGGAGACAGGAAGCAGTACTTC.

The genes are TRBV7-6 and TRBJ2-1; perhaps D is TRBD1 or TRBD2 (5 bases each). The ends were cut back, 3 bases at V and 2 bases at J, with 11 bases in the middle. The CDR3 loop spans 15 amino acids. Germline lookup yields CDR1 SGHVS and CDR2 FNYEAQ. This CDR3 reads CASSFRDGAYNEQFF. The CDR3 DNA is TGTGCCAGCAGCTTCCGGGACGGTGCCTACAATGAGCAGTTCTTC.

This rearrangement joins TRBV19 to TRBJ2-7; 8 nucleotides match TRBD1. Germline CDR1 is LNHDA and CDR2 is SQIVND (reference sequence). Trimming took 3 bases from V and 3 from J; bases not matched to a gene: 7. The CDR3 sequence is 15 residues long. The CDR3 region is CASSMRTGLFYEQYF. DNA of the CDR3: TGTGCCAGTAGTATGAGGACAGGGTTGTTCTACGAGCAGTACTTC. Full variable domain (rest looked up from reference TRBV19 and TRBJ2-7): DGGITQSPKYLFRKEGQNVTLSCEQNLNHDAMYWYRQDPGQGLRLIYYSQIVNDFQKGDIAEGYSVSREKKESFPLTVTSAQKNPTAFYLCASSMRTGLFYEQYFGPGTRLTVT.

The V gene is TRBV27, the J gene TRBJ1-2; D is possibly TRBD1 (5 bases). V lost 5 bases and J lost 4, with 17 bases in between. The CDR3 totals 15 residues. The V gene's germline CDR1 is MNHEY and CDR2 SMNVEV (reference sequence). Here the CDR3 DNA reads TGTGCCAGCAGTCTCACTAGTAGGACAACCTATGGCTACACCTTC. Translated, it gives CASSLTSRTTYGYTF.

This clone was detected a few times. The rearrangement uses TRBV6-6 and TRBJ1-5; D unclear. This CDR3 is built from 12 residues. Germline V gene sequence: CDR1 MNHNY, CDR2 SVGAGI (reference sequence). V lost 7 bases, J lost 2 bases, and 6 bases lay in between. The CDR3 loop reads CASTFGNQPQHF. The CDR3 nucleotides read TGTGCCAGCACCTTTGGCAATCAGCCCCAGCATTTT.

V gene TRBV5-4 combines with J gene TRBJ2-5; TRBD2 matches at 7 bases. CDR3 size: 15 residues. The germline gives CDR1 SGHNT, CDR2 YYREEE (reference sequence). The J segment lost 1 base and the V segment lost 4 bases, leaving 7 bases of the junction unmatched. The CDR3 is CASSPRGGSQETQYF. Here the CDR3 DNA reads TGTGCCAGCAGCCCCCGAGGCGGGAGCCAAGAGACCCAGTACTTC.

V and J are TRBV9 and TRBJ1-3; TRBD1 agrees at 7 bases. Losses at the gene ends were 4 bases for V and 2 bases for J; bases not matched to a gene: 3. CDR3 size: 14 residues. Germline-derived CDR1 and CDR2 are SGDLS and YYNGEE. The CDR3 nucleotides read TGTGCCAGCAGCCGTGACAGGGCTGGAAACACCATATATTTT. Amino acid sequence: CASSRDRAGNTIYF.

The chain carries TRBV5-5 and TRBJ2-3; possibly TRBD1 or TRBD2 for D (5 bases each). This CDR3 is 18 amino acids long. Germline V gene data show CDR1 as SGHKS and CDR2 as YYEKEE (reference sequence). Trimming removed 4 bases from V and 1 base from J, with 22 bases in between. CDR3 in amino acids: CASSPPGAGRGGTDTQYF. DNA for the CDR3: TGTGCCAGCAGCCCGCCCGGTGCAGGGAGAGGGGGCACAGATACGCAGTATTTT.

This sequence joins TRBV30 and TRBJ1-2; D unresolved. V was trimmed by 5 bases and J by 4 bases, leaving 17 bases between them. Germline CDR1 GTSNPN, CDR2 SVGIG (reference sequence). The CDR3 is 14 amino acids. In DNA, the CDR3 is TGTGCCTGGGGTGGTCGACGGGGAGCCTATGGCTACACCTTC. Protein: CAWGGRRGAYGYTF.

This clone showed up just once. The CDR3 DNA is TGTGCCACCAGCAGAGACACCTCGATTCCACCCCTCCACTTT. It is translated as CATSRDTSIPPLHF. This sequence joins TRBV15 and TRBJ1-6; D unclear. The CDR3 length is 14 residues. V lost 0 bases to trimming and J lost 11 bases, with 11 bases between them. Per germline, CDR1 LNHNV and CDR2 YYDKDF (reference sequence).

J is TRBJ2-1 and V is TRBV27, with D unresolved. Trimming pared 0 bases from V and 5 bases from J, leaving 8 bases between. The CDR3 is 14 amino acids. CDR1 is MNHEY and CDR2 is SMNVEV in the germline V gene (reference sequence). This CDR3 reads CASSLSVGNNEQFF. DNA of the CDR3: TGTGCCAGCAGTTTATCGGTAGGGAACAATGAGCAGTTCTTC.

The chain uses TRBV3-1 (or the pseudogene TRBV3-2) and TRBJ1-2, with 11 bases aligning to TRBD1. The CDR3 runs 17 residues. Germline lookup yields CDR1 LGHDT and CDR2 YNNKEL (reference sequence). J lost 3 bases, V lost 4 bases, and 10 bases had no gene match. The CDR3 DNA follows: TGTGCCAGCAGCCGATGGACAGGGGGCGTAGCCGACTATGGCTACACCTTC. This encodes CASSRWTGGVADYGYTF.

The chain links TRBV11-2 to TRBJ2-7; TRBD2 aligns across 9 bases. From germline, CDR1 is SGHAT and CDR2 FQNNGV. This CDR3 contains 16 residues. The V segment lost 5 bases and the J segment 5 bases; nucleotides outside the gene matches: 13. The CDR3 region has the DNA TGTGCCAGCAGCCGCTATCGGGCGGGAGGGCCTGACGAGCAGTACTTC. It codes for CASSRYRAGGPDEQYF.

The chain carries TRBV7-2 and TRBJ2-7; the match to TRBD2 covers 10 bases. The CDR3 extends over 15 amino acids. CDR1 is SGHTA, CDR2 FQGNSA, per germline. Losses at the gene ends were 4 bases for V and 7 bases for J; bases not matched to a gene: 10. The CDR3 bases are TGTGCCAGCAGCTGGTTAGCGGGGGGTGGTGGTGAGCAGTACTTC. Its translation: CASSWLAGGGGEQYF.